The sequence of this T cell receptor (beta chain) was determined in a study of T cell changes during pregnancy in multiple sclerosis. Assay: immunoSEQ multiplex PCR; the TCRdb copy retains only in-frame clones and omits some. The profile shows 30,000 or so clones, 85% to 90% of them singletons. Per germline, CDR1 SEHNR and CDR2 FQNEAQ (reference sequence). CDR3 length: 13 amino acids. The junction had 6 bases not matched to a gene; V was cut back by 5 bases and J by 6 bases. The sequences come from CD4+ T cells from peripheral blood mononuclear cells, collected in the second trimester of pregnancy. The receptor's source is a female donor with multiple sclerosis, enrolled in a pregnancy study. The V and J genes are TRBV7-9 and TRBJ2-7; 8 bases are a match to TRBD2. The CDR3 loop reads CASSPGLAGEQYF. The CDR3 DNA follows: TGTGCCAGCAGCCCAGGACTAGCCGGCGAGCAGTACTTC.